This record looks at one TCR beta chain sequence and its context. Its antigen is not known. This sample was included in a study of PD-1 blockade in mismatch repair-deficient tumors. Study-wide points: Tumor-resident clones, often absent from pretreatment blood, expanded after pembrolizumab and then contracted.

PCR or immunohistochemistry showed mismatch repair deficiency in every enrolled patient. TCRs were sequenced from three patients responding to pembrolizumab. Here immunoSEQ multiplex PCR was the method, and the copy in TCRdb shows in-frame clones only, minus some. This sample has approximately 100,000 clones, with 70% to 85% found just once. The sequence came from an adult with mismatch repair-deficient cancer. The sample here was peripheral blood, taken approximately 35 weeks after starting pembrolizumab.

Written as DNA, the CDR3 is TGTGCCATCAGTTCCGGGACTAGCGGCTATGAGCAGTTCTTC. It yields the protein CAISSGTSGYEQFF. This chain uses TRBV10-3 with TRBJ2-1, with 11 positions matching TRBD2. CDR1 and CDR2 (germline): ENHRY, SYGVKD. The CDR3 has 14 residues. J gave up 8 bases and V 5 bases, and 5 bases lay outside the gene matches.